These 27 T cell receptor beta chains share one sample of origin, sequenced in a study of PD-L1 blockade in urothelial cancer (dated by TCRdb to about 2017). The library was built by means of the immunoSEQ multiplex PCR assay. Imported from immuneACCESS, the table was reduced by TCRdb to in-frame sequences with V and J called. These copies leave out some clones; in studies compared against another copy, an unresolved V gene accounts for under half, and the cause of the remainder is not known. Recorded for this sample are approximately 58,000 clones; around 80% of them occurred a single time. Together, the top ten hold approximately 4% of the sample. Sequencing used PBMCs, obtained around atezolizumab (anti-PD-L1) treatment. The receptors were sampled from a man between 65 and 85 years old with urothelial cancer.

The table lists this clone with a count of one. This sequence joins TRBV5-1 and TRBJ1-1; D is undetermined. CDR3 length: 14 amino acids. Looked up from germline, CDR1 is SGHRS and CDR2 is YFSETQ. Trimming removed 2 bases from V and 3 bases from J, with 11 bases in between. In DNA form, the CDR3 reads TGCGCCAGCAGCTTCAATGGCCCGCACACTGAAGCTTTCTTT. It is translated as CASSFNGPHTEAFF.

The rearrangement links TRBV19 to TRBJ1-5; D is possibly TRBD1 (6 bases). Trimming stripped 7 bases from V and 5 bases from J, with 15 bases between. CDR1 and CDR2 (germline): LNHDA, SQIVND (reference sequence). CDR3 length: 14 amino acids. CDR3 nucleotides: TGTGCCAGTACTAAAGGACAGTTAGATCAGCCCCAGCATTTT. Residues: CASTKGQLDQPQHF.

This clone was counted a single time. The V gene is TRBV10-3, the J gene TRBJ1-4; the match to TRBD1 covers 9 bases. The trim removed 6 bases at V and 1 base at J, leaving 6 bases unmatched. CDR1 is ENHRY and CDR2 is SYGVKD in the germline V gene. The CDR3 loop spans 16 amino acids. Here the CDR3 reads CAIRGQGKVTNEKLFF. CDR3 nucleotides: TGTGCCATCAGGGGACAGGGAAAGGTAACTAATGAAAAACTGTTTTTT.

This clone was observed once. The rearrangement joins TRBV7-2 to TRBJ2-1; tentative D call: TRBD2 (6 bases). V was pared by 5 bases and J by 7 bases, with 9 bases between. This CDR3 is 12 amino acids long. Germline CDR1 reads SGHTA; CDR2 reads FQGNSA. In DNA, the CDR3 is TGTGCCAGCAGCCCCAGCGGGAATGAGCAGTTCTTC. Translation: CASSPSGNEQFF.

This clone was found once. This rearrangement joins TRBV19 to TRBJ2-5; TRBD1 might be the D (5 bases). Trimming removed 5 bases from V and 1 base from J, with 11 bases in between. This CDR3 is built from 14 residues. Looked up from germline, CDR1 is LNHDA and CDR2 is SQIVND (reference sequence). CDR3 in DNA: TGTGCCAGTAGTCCCCAGGGCGGCCAAGAGACCCAGTACTTC. This sequence encodes CASSPQGGQETQYF.

The chain recombines TRBV15 with TRBJ2-5; no firm D call. The CDR3 extends over 12 amino acids. CDR1 LNHNV and CDR2 YYDKDF come from the germline V gene (reference sequence). Trimming shortened V by 8 bases and J by 4 bases, and 11 bases separated the two germline ends. CDR3 sequence reads: CATGPRRETQYF. Written as DNA, the CDR3 is TGTGCCACCGGGCCGCGTCGAGAGACCCAGTACTTC.

The chain couples TRBV27 to TRBJ1-2, with 9 bases aligning to TRBD1. CDR3 length: 13 amino acids. Germline CDR1 and CDR2: MNHEY and SMNVEV (reference sequence). The trim removed 4 bases at V and 7 bases at J, leaving 4 bases unmatched. The CDR3 region is CASSWDREGGYTF. Written as DNA, the CDR3 is TGTGCCAGCAGTTGGGACAGGGAAGGTGGCTACACCTTC.

This rearrangement joins TRBV6-1 to TRBJ2-7, with 7 bases identical to TRBD1. The CDR3 runs 14 residues. V lost 6 bases and J lost 3; bases outside the gene matches: 8. Per germline, CDR1 MNHNS and CDR2 SASEGT. For the CDR3, the DNA is TGTGCCAGCAGCCGACAGACAGGGTACTACGAGCAGTACTTC. It is translated as CASSRQTGYYEQYF.

About this clone: An end of the junction differs from the germline gene, which may be a read error. This chain connects TRBV7-7 to TRBJ1-4; 7 bases fit TRBD1. In germline, CDR1 is SSHAT, CDR2 FNYEAQ (reference sequence). The CDR3 covers 15 residues. The CDR3 is CASSLGGTANEKLFF. CDR3 coding DNA: TGTGCTAGCAGCCTCGGCGGGACAGCTAATGAAAAACTGTTTTTT.

This chain links TRBV7-9 with TRBJ1-5; the D gene is possibly TRBD1 (6 bases). This CDR3 is 15 amino acids long. V was trimmed by 7 bases and J by 1 base, leaving 14 bases between them. From germline, CDR1 is SEHNR and CDR2 FQNEAQ (reference sequence). The CDR3 reads CASTRGGRSNQPQHF. DNA for the CDR3: TGTGCCAGCACCCGGGGGGGCAGGAGCAATCAGCCCCAGCATTTT.

This chain connects TRBV14 to TRBJ2-7; possible D gene TRBD2, 5 bases. The CDR3 is made up of 13 amino acids. V lost 1 base and J 4 bases, leaving 8 bases between the germline ends. From germline, CDR1 is SGHDN and CDR2 FVKESK. The CDR3 DNA follows: TGTGCCAGCAGCCAAGTACGGGGATACGAGCAGTACTTC. Encoded protein: CASSQVRGYEQYF.

CDR3 region: CASSSPSGVVTDTQYF. The CDR3 DNA sequence: TGTGCCAGCAGCTCCCCGTCGGGGGTGGTGACAGATACGCAGTATTTT. The rearrangement uses TRBV7-9 and TRBJ2-3; TRBD2 might be the D (6 bases). With 4 bases removed from V and 3 bases from J, the gap between germline ends came to 17 bases. CDR1 is SEHNR, CDR2 FQNEAQ, per germline (reference sequence). The CDR3 covers 16 residues.

The chain uses TRBV10-3 and TRBJ2-5; TRBD1 agrees at 9 bases. This CDR3 is 14 amino acids long. The ends lost 6 bases at V and 5 bases at J; junction bases unmatched: 7. The V gene's germline CDR1 is ENHRY and CDR2 SYGVKD. CDR3 sequence reads: CAIRETGGAETQYF. CDR3 in DNA: TGTGCCATCAGGGAAACAGGGGGCGCGGAGACCCAGTACTTC.

There are a few counts of this clone. The chain combines TRBV6-4 with TRBJ2-2; TRBD2 matches at 11 bases. Germline-derived CDR1 and CDR2 are MRHNA and SNTAGT. J lost 5 bases, V lost 5 bases, and 4 bases had no gene match. The CDR3 extends over 15 amino acids. CDR3 protein: CASSRLAGSTGELFF. In DNA, the CDR3 is TGTGCCAGCAGTCGACTAGCGGGAAGTACCGGGGAGCTGTTTTTT.

This chain joins TRBV10-3 and TRBJ2-4; 10 nucleotides align to TRBD2. CDR1 and CDR2 (germline): ENHRY, SYGVKD. After removal of 5 bases from V and 0 bases from J, the junction contained 4 bases not matched to a gene. The length of the CDR3 is 16 residues. CDR3 sequence (DNA): TGTGCCATCAGTCCGGGACTAGCGTCAGCCAAAAACATTCAGTACTTC. This translates into CAISPGLASAKNIQYF.

The J gene is TRBJ2-1, the V gene TRBV5-1, with 10 positions matching TRBD2. This CDR3 comprises 17 residues. V was pared by 5 bases and J by 2 bases, with 10 bases of the junction left unmatched. The germline gives CDR1 SGHRS, CDR2 YFSETQ. CDR3 amino acids: CASSASGSKGTYNEQFF. The CDR3 nucleotides are TGCGCCAGCAGTGCTAGCGGGAGTAAGGGCACCTACAATGAGCAGTTCTTC.

V usage is TRBV7-9 and J usage is TRBJ2-7; 15 positions match TRBD2. Trimming at V came to 11 bases and at J to 3 bases, leaving 11 bases not matched to a gene. The CDR3 extends over 16 amino acids. Looked up from germline, CDR1 is SEHNR and CDR2 is FQNEAQ (reference sequence). DNA for the CDR3: TGTGCCGTGGCCGGGACTAGCGGGAGGCTCAGCTACGAGCAGTACTTC. Translation gives CAVAGTSGRLSYEQYF.

Concerning this clone itself: Distinct nucleotide sequences in the sample also encode this CDR3. The chain joins TRBV30 to TRBJ1-2; possible D gene TRBD1, 5 bases. CDR3 length: 12 residues. The germline gives CDR1 GTSNPN, CDR2 SVGIG (reference sequence). The V gene lost 4 bases and the J gene lost 5 bases, with 11 bases spanning the gap. This chain's CDR3 is CAWTQGGYGYTF. The DNA of the CDR3 is TGTGCCTGGACCCAGGGAGGTTATGGCTACACCTTC.

The V gene is TRBV4-1, the J gene TRBJ2-3; D is uncertain. From germline, CDR1 is MGHRA and CDR2 YSYEKL. V shed 1 base and J shed 6 bases, with 14 bases lying between them. The CDR3 totals 15 residues. CDR3 bases: TGCGCCAGCAGCCAAGCATGGGCCGCCAGGGATACGCAGTATTTT. Protein sequence: CASSQAWAARDTQYF.

The CDR3 loop is CASSLDGNQPQHF. CDR3 in DNA: TGCGCCAGCAGCCTCGACGGGAATCAGCCCCAGCATTTT. The chain links TRBV5-1 to TRBJ1-5, with D hard to call. V dropped 4 bases and J dropped 4 bases, with 9 bases sitting between them. CDR1 and CDR2 from the germline V gene are SGHRS and YFSETQ. The CDR3 has 13 residues.

The chain is built from TRBV2 and TRBJ1-1; 10 nucleotides align to TRBD1. The V gene end was trimmed by 0 bases and the J gene end by 3 bases; junction bases not matched to a gene: 13. CDR3 length: 19 residues. CDR1 and CDR2 (germline): SNHLY, FYNNEI. DNA of the CDR3: TGTGCCAGCAGTGAAGCGCTTCCGGGGGACAGGGGTGGTGACACTGAAGCTTTCTTT. Translation gives CASSEALPGDRGGDTEAFF.

The chain combines TRBV4-1 with TRBJ1-1; 12 bases align to TRBD1. The CDR3 has 16 amino acids. The junction had 6 bases not matched to a gene; V was cut back by 3 bases and J by 4 bases. Germline V gene data show CDR1 as MGHRA and CDR2 as YSYEKL. CDR3 sequence (DNA): TGCGCCAGCAGCCAGGGACAGGGGGCGGCGGGCACTGAAGCTTTCTTT. Translating gives CASSQGQGAAGTEAFF.

The V call is TRBV15, the J call TRBJ2-1; TRBD2 aligns across 9 bases. The germline V gene has CDR1 LNHNV and CDR2 YYDKDF (reference sequence). This CDR3 spans 14 amino acids. The J segment lost 6 bases and the V segment lost 6 bases, leaving 6 bases of the junction unmatched. CDR3 sequence reads: CATRGAGGGNEQFF. The CDR3 coding sequence is TGTGCCACCAGAGGCGCGGGAGGGGGCAATGAGCAGTTCTTC.

The V and J genes are TRBV7-2 and TRBJ2-7; 10 nucleotides match TRBD1. CDR3 length: 16 amino acids. CDR1 SGHTA and CDR2 FQGNSA come from the germline V gene. The V gene end was trimmed by 1 base and the J gene end by 13 bases; junction bases not matched to a gene: 16. For the CDR3, the DNA is TGTGCCAGCAGCTTAGGGGGGGCCGGGACAGGGGAGAGATGTTACTTC. This gives the protein CASSLGGAGTGERCYF.

This clone has just one count. The chain couples TRBV6-6 to TRBJ1-1; no reliable D call. Germline-derived CDR1 and CDR2 are MNHNY and SVGAGI (reference sequence). The CDR3 is 14 amino acids. V lost 2 bases and J 2 bases, leaving 9 bases between the germline ends. CDR3 sequence (DNA): TGTGCCAGCAGTTACACACGCCGCAACACTGAAGCTTTCTTT. This encodes CASSYTRRNTEAFF.

This chain links TRBV27 with TRBJ2-1; 8 bases agree with TRBD2. The CDR3 sequence is 15 residues long. Trimming removed 1 base from V and 3 bases from J; junction bases left unmatched: 2. Germline assignment: CDR1 MNHEY and CDR2 SMNVEV (reference sequence). The CDR3 is CASSLWAGGYNEQFF. The DNA of the CDR3 is TGTGCCAGCAGTTTATGGGCGGGAGGCTACAATGAGCAGTTCTTC.

This clone was counted once. V gene TRBV13 combines with J gene TRBJ2-1; no clear D gene. The CDR3 has 11 residues. Trimming took off 5 bases at V and 9 bases at J, with 8 bases between the two ends. From germline, CDR1 is PRHDT and CDR2 FYEKMQ (reference sequence). The CDR3 DNA reads as TGTGCCAGCAGCCTCGGTGGTGAGCAGTTCTTC. Residues: CASSLGGEQFF.